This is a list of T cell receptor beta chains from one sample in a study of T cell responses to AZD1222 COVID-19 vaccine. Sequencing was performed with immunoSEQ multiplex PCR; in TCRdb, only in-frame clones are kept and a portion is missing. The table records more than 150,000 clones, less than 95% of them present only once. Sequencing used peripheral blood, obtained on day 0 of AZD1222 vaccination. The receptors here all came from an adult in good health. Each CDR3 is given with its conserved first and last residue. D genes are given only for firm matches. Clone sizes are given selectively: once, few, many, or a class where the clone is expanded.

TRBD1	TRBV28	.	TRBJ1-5	CASKLQGASNQPQHF	TGTGCCAGCAAATTACAGGGGGCCAGTAATCAGCCCCAGCATTTT
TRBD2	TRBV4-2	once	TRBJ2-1	CASSQDASGASPSYNEQFF	TGTGCCAGCAGCCAAGATGCTAGCGGGGCATCGCCCTCCTACAATGAGCAGTTCTTC
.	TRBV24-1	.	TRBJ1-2	CATSDLPDAGYTF	TGTGCCACCAGTGATTTGCCAGACGCTGGCTACACCTTC
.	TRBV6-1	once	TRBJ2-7	CASSEDSRATYEQYF	TGTGCCAGCAGTGAAGACAGCCGGGCGACGTACGAGCAGTACTTC
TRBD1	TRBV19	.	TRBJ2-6	CASSLTGAASGANVLTF	TGTGCCAGTAGCTTGACAGGGGCAGCCTCTGGGGCCAACGTCCTGACTTTC
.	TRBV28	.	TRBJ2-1	CASSFANNEQFF	TGTGCCAGCAGTTTCGCGAACAATGAGCAGTTCTTC
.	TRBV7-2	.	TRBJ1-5	CASSFGRNQPQHF	TGTGCCAGCAGCTTTGGACGCAATCAGCCCCAGCATTTT
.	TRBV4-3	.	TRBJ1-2	CASSQDRTNYGYTF	TGCGCCAGCAGCCAAGATAGGACTAACTATGGCTACACCTTC
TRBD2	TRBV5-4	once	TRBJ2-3	CASSLYGGSDTQYF	TGTGCCAGCAGCTTGTACGGGGGGTCAGATACGCAGTATTTT
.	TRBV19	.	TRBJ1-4	CASSQGLATTNEKLFF	TGTGCCAGTAGTCAGGGTCTGGCAACAACTAATGAAAAACTGTTTTTT
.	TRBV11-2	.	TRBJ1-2	CASSTAGVSYGYTF	TGTGCCAGCAGCACGGCAGGGGTTTCCTATGGCTACACCTTC
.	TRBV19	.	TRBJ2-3	CASSGDTQYF	TGTGCCAGTTCAGGGGATACGCAGTATTTT
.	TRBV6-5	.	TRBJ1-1	CASSSTGYPEAFF	TGTGCCAGCAGCAGTACAGGGTACCCTGAAGCTTTCTTT
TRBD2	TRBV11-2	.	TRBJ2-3	CASSRGTSYSTDTQYF	TGTGCCAGCAGCCGCGGGACTAGCTATAGCACAGATACGCAGTATTTT
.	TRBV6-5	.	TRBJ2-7	CASSYSARSDYEQYF	TGTGCCAGCAGTTACTCGGCCAGGAGTGACTACGAGCAGTACTTC
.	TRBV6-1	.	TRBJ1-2	CASSESWTYGYTF	TGTGCCAGCAGTGAAAGTTGGACCTATGGCTACACCTTC
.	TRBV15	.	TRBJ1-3	CATSRDPRAGNTIYF	TGTGCCACCAGCAGAGATCCTAGAGCTGGGAACACCATATATTTT
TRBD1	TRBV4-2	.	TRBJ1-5	CASSYGQGPWQPQHF	TGTGCCAGCAGCTACGGACAGGGACCTTGGCAGCCCCAGCATTTT
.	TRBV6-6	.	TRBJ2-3	CASGLRTDTQYF	TGTGCCAGCGGGCTACGCACAGATACGCAGTATTTT
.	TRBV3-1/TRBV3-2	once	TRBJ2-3	CASSQDAPTSISTDTQYF	TGTGCCAGCAGCCAAGACGCTCCGACTAGTATTAGCACAGATACGCAGTATTTT
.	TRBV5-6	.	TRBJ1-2	CASSRDGIYGYTF	TGTGCCAGCAGCCGCGACGGGATCTATGGCTACACCTTC
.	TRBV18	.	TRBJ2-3	CASSLTPFRGADTQYF	TGTGCCAGCTCACTCACACCCTTCAGGGGCGCAGATACGCAGTATTTT